This T cell receptor (beta chain) was profiled in a study of chemoradiotherapy in HPV16-positive cancers. General study findings and limits: HPV-responsive T-cell expansion during chemoradiotherapy was linked to improved recurrence-free survival in HPV16-positive patients. Candidate HPV-specific clones and E7-related TCR motifs grew in tumor during treatment. HPV-specific T cells were functionally defined from only a couple of HPV16-positive patients.

Data came from immunoSEQ multiplex PCR; TCRdb stores just in-frame clones and leaves some out. The data contain just over 15,000 clones, 77% of them seen just once; the ten biggest clones take up approximately 1.3%. Over chemoradiotherapy, repertoires were sampled more than once. Of note for this clone: Its target is unknown.

The specimen was obtained from a patient who underwent chemoradiotherapy. This sequence originates from a human donor with HPV-associated anogenital cancer.

The CDR3 DNA reads as TGTGCCAGCAGTTATGGACCGACCGGCTATGGCTACACCTTC. The encoded protein is CASSYGPTGYGYTF. This chain uses TRBV6-5 with TRBJ1-2; D is uncertain. Trimming removed 3 bases from V and 4 bases from J, with 12 bases in between. Germline assignment: CDR1 MNHEY and CDR2 SVGAGI. This CDR3 is built from 14 residues.